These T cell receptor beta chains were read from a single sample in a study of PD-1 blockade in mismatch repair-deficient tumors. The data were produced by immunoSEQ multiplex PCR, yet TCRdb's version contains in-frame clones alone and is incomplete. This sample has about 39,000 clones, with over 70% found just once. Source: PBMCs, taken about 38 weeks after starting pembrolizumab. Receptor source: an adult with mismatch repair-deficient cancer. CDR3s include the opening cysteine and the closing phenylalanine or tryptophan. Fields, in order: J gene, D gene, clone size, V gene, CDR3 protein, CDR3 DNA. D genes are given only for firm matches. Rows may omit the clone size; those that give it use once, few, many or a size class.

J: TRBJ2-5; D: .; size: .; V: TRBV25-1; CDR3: CASSDTRGSQETQYF; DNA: TGTGCCAGCAGTGACACCAGGGGTAGCCAAGAGACCCAGTACTTC
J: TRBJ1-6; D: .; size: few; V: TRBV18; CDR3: CASSPPAGAVGSPLHF; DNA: TGTGCCAGCTCACCACCCGCAGGGGCCGTGGGTTCACCCCTCCACTTT
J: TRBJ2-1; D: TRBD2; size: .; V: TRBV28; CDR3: CASSSPWAGAVYNEQFF; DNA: TGTGCCAGCAGTTCCCCCTGGGCGGGAGCCGTCTACAATGAGCAGTTCTTC
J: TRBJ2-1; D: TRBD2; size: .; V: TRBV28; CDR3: CASSTSSGSSYNEQFF; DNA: TGTGCCAGCAGTACCTCTAGCGGGAGCTCCTACAATGAGCAGTTCTTC
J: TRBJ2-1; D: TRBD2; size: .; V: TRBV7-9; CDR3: CASSLVGSGSDDEQFF; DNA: TGTGCCAGCAGCTTAGTAGGTAGCGGGAGCGACGATGAGCAGTTCTTC
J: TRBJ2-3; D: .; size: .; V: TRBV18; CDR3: CASSPDFGTQYF; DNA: TGTGCCAGCTCACCGGACTTTGGTACGCAGTATTTT
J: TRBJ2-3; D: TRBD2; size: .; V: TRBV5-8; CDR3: CASRGGSRFTGLAGFYTQYF; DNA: TGTGCCAGCAGAGGTGGGAGTCGCTTCACGGGACTAGCGGGATTTTATACGCAGTATTTT
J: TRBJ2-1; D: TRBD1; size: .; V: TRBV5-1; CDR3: CASSYSTGSSYNEQFF; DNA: TGCGCCAGCAGCTACTCGACAGGGAGCTCCTACAATGAGCAGTTCTTC
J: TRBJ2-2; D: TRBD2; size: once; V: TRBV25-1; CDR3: CASSGGLAGGGRAGELFF; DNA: TGTGCCAGCAGTGGGGGACTAGCGGGAGGGGGAAGGGCCGGGGAGCTGTTTTTT
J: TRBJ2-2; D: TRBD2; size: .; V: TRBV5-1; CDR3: CASSRGTSGTNTGELFF; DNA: TGCGCCAGCAGCCGCGGGACTAGCGGAACGAACACCGGGGAGCTGTTTTTT
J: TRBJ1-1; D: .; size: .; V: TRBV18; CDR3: CASSPRTGVGDTEAFF; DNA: TGTGCCAGCTCACCAAGAACCGGGGTTGGTGACACTGAAGCTTTCTTT
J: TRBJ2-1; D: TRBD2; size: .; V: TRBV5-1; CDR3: CASSSGTSGYNEQFF; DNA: TGCGCCAGCAGCTCCGGGACTAGCGGATACAATGAGCAGTTCTTC
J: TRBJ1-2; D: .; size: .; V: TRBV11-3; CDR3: CASSLDPELGGYGYTF; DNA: TGTGCCAGCAGCTTAGATCCCGAATTAGGGGGCTATGGCTACACCTTC
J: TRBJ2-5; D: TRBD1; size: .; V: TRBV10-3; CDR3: CAISESTGVQWTQYF; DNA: TGTGCCATCAGTGAGTCTACAGGGGTTCAATGGACCCAGTACTTC
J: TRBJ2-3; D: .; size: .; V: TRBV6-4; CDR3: CASSDFGGLTDTQYF; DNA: TGTGCCAGCAGTGATTTCGGGGGGCTCACAGATACGCAGTATTTT
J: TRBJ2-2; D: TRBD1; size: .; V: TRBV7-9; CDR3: CASSWDSTGELFF; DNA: TGTGCCAGCAGCTGGGACAGCACCGGGGAGCTGTTTTTT
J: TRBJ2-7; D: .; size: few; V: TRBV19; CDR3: CASSIGAAGLTYEQYF; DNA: TGTGCCAGTAGTATAGGGGCGGCGGGACTGACCTACGAGCAGTACTTC
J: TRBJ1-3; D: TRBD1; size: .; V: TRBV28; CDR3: CASSPTGLEIGNTIYF; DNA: TGTGCCAGCAGTCCGACAGGGTTGGAAATTGGAAACACCATATATTTT
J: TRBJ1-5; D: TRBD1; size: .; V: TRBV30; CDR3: CAWSVRTGYYSNQPQHF; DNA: TGTGCCTGGAGTGTCCGGACAGGCTATTATAGCAATCAGCCCCAGCATTTT
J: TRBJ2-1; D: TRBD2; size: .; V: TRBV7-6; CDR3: CASSSIASGSRNEQFF; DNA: TGTGCCAGCAGCTCGATAGCTAGCGGGAGTCGCAATGAGCAGTTCTTC
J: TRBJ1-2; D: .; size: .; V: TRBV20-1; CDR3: CSASEGHGYTF; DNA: TGCAGTGCGAGCGAGGGTCATGGCTACACCTTC
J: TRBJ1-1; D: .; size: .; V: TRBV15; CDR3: CATSRVAVNTEAFF; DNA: TGTGCCACCAGCAGAGTGGCGGTGAACACTGAAGCTTTCTTT
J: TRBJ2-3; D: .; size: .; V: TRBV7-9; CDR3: CASSIKQVTTDTQYF; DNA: TGTGCCAGCAGCATTAAACAGGTTACCACAGATACGCAGTATTTT
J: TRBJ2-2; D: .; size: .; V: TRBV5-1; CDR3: CASSLARWGANTGELFF; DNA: TGCGCCAGCAGCTTGGCCCGATGGGGGGCGAACACCGGGGAGCTGTTTTTT
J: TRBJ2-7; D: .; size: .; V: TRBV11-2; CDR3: CASRHIRTSHSYEQYF; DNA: TGTGCCAGCAGACACATCCGGACATCCCACTCCTACGAGCAGTACTTC
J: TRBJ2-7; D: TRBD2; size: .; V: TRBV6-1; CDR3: CASTWTSGQYEQYF; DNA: TGTGCCAGCACCTGGACTAGCGGGCAATACGAGCAGTACTTC
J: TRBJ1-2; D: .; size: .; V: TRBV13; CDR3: CASSLVASYGYTF; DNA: TGTGCCAGCAGCTTAGTGGCAAGCTATGGCTACACCTTC
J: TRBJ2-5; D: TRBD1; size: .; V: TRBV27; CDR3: CASRGTGTAEETQYF; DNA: TGTGCCAGCAGAGGGACCGGGACAGCTGAAGAGACCCAGTACTTC
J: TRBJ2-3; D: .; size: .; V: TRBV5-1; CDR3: CASNRESTDTQYF; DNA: TGCGCCAGCAACAGGGAAAGCACAGATACGCAGTATTTT